The 9 T cell receptor beta chains in this list originate from one sample, sequenced in a study of blood T cell repertoires in COVID-19. Libraries were prepared by immunoSEQ multiplex PCR; TCRdb keeps only in-frame clonotypes and omits some of them. The sample shows almost 35,000 clones, 80% of them seen only once. The specimen was peripheral blood. Receptor source: a man of 80 years or more with acute or convalescent COVID-19.

This sequence joins TRBV9 and TRBJ2-3, with 11 positions matching TRBD2. This CDR3 contains 17 residues. Germline V gene lookup returns CDR1 SGDLS and CDR2 YYNGEE. V trimming: 3 bases; J trimming: 3 bases; junction bases outside the gene matches: 9. CDR3 bases: TGTGCCAGCAGCGGGACTAGCGGGCGCGGTGGAACAGATACGCAGTATTTT. Translation: CASSGTSGRGGTDTQYF. Together with reference TRBV9 and TRBJ2-3, the CDR3 gives the full variable domain: DSGVTQTPKHLITATGQRVTLRCSPRSGDLSVYWYQQSLDQGLQFLIQYYNGEERAKGNILERFSAQQFPDLHSELNLSSLELGDSALYFCASSGTSGRGGTDTQYFGPGTRLTVL.

The chain has TRBV9 and TRBJ1-5; no clear D gene. V was pared by 0 bases and J by 1 base, with 5 bases between. This CDR3 has 14 amino acids. The germline V gene has CDR1 SGDLS and CDR2 YYNGEE. The CDR3 DNA follows: TGTGCCAGCAGCGTAGGGCCGAGCAATCAGCCCCAGCATTTT. As protein: CASSVGPSNQPQHF.

CDR3 sequence: CASSQDWEGYGYTF. The CDR3 nucleotides are TGTGCCAGCAGCCAAGACTGGGAGGGCTATGGCTACACCTTC. This chain uses TRBV3-1 (or the pseudogene TRBV3-2) with TRBJ1-2, with D uncertain. V was trimmed by 0 bases and J by 4 bases, leaving 9 bases between them. CDR1 is LGHDT and CDR2 is YNNKEL in the germline V gene (reference sequence). The CDR3 totals 14 residues.

The chain is built from TRBV27 and TRBJ2-3, with TRBD1 matching over 7 bases. CDR1 and CDR2 from the germline V gene are MNHEY and SMNVEV (reference sequence). The V and J ends lost 2 bases and 0 bases, in that order; junction bases with no gene match: 5. The CDR3 has 16 amino acids. DNA of the CDR3: TGTGCCAGCAGTTTACGGACAGGAACTAGCACAGATACGCAGTATTTT. Residues: CASSLRTGTSTDTQYF.

This chain uses TRBV6-2 or TRBV6-3 with TRBJ2-4, with D possibly being TRBD2 (6 bases). The germline V and J ends were trimmed by 0 bases and 9 bases, with 15 bases remaining between them. CDR1 and CDR2 from the germline V gene are MNHEY and SVGEGT. This CDR3 is built from 15 residues. The chain's CDR3 is CASSYSGTAHGIQYF. The DNA for the CDR3 is TGTGCCAGCAGTTACTCAGGGACTGCCCACGGCATTCAGTACTTC.

This clone was observed a single time. The chain combines TRBV11-2 with TRBJ1-1; D is perhaps TRBD1 (6 bases). Trimming took off 1 base at V and 0 bases at J, with 12 bases between the two ends. The CDR3 extends over 16 amino acids. CDR1 SGHAT and CDR2 FQNNGV come from the germline V gene. The CDR3 nucleotides are TGTGCCAGCAGCTTAGGTACAGGGCCCCTGAACACTGAAGCTTTCTTT. Translating gives CASSLGTGPLNTEAFF.

In its sample, this clone was seen once. In DNA form, the CDR3 reads TGTGCCAGCAGCTTATCGTCAGGGATGGACATTCAGTACTTC. Its protein is CASSLSSGMDIQYF. The chain is built from TRBV7-9 and TRBJ2-4; D might be TRBD1 (5 bases). Per the germline V gene, CDR1 is SEHNR and CDR2 is FQNEAQ (reference sequence). V lost 2 bases to trimming and J lost 8 bases, with 13 bases between them. The CDR3 is made up of 14 amino acids.

This chain links TRBV2 with TRBJ2-1; D not resolved. Germline V lookup: CDR1 SNHLY, CDR2 FYNNEI. This CDR3 region has 12 residues. Trimming removed 7 bases at V and 6 bases at J, with 10 bases between. The CDR3 nucleotides are TGTGCCAGCACCTCCGAGGCCAATGAGCAGTTCTTC. Translated: CASTSEANEQFF.

J is TRBJ2-1 and V is TRBV12-3 or TRBV12-4; 13 nucleotides match TRBD2. This CDR3 is built from 12 residues. V dropped 6 bases and J dropped 15; count of bases not matched to a gene: 5. This chain's CDR3 is CASSQLAGGSFF. The CDR3, as DNA: TGTGCCAGCAGCCAACTAGCGGGGGGGTCGTTCTTC.